This entry describes one T cell receptor beta chain. Its antigen is not identified. This record comes from a study of cytomegalovirus exposure and HLA in healthy donors. Study-wide points: Among TCR beta chains, those listed as cytomegalovirus-associated numbered around 180. Previously analyzed data showed that most TCR beta V segments were productive at a frequency of about 90% or about 30%.

The study ran its PCR with 60 Vbeta and 13 Jbeta primers. The repertoire was sequenced with immunoSEQ multiplex PCR; TCRdb's copy has only in-frame clones and lacks some. The repertoire holds about 110,000 clones, with roughly 71% as singletons. The receptor comes from a man between 35 and 55 years old in good health and CMV-seropositive. Specimen: PBMCs.

The CDR3 sequence is CASSLRGTDTQYF. The CDR3 DNA reads as TGTGCCAGCAGTCTCCGGGGAACAGATACGCAGTATTTT. This rearrangement joins TRBV2 to TRBJ2-3, with D perhaps TRBD2 (5 bases). The CDR3 length is 13 residues. The V end lost 5 bases, the J end lost 3 bases, and 9 bases lay between the germline ends. Germline assignment: CDR1 SNHLY and CDR2 FYNNEI. Supplemented by reference TRBV2 and TRBJ2-3, the full variable domain reads EPEVTQTPSHQVTQMGQEVILRCVPISNHLYFYWYRQILGQKVEFLVSFYNNEISEKSEIFDDQFSVERPDGSNFTLKIRSTKLEDSAMYFCASSLRGTDTQYFGPGTRLTVL.